The present T cell receptor (beta chain) was sequenced within a study of CD8+ T cells in alopecia areata. Across the whole study: Treated patients were given oral tofacitinib, which was dosed at 5 to 10 mg twice daily. Study conclusions and caveats: Alphabeta T cells residing in normal skin are also sequenced in scalp samples. Higher clonality was seen in lesional scalp than in normal scalp, especially in alopecia totalis/universalis.

Turning to this clone: Its antigen is as yet unknown.

CDR1 is MDHEN and CDR2 is SYDVKM in the germline V gene. The CDR3 contains 16 residues. After removal of 8 bases from V and 0 bases from J, the junction contained 9 bases not matched to a gene. Investigators isolated RNA and reverse transcribed it into cDNA to act as the sequencing template. Assay: immunoSEQ multiplex PCR; the TCRdb copy retains only in-frame clones and omits some. The table includes around 130,000 clones, 45% to 60% detected once. This clonotype originated in a human donor with alopecia areata. The chain carries TRBV28 and TRBJ2-4; 8 bases fit TRBD2. Material: CD4+ T cells sorted from blood, obtained at week 0. CDR3 sequence: CASSIAGTLAKNIQYF. The CDR3, as DNA: TGTGCCAGCTCCATAGCGGGAACACTAGCCAAAAACATTCAGTACTTC.